This T cell receptor beta chain comes out of a study of beta chain features in type 1 diabetes. Germline CDR1 is LNHNV and CDR2 is YYDKDF (reference sequence). The CDR3 consists of 12 residues. V was cut by 7 bases and J by 8 bases, with 11 bases left in between. Study-wide results and caveats: For Type 1 diabetes patients, all four CD4+ subsets carried TCRB CDR3s that were moderately but significantly shorter.

Expressed TCRB transcripts were sequenced after all isolated RNA was converted to cDNA. Data came from immunoSEQ multiplex PCR; TCRdb stores just in-frame clones and leaves some out. Altogether 300,000 to 400,000 clones are present, approximately 9.7% being singletons, with the ten largest covering 0.9% to 1.1%. This clone was seen more than once but under ten times. Its target is not known. Sequenced sample: central memory CD4+ T cells from blood. The sequence derives from a man in his thirties or forties with type 1 diabetes. This chain uses TRBV15 with TRBJ1-4; D unclear. The CDR3 loop is CATTETEEKLFF. CDR3 bases: TGTGCCACCACCGAGACGGAGGAAAAACTGTTTTTT.